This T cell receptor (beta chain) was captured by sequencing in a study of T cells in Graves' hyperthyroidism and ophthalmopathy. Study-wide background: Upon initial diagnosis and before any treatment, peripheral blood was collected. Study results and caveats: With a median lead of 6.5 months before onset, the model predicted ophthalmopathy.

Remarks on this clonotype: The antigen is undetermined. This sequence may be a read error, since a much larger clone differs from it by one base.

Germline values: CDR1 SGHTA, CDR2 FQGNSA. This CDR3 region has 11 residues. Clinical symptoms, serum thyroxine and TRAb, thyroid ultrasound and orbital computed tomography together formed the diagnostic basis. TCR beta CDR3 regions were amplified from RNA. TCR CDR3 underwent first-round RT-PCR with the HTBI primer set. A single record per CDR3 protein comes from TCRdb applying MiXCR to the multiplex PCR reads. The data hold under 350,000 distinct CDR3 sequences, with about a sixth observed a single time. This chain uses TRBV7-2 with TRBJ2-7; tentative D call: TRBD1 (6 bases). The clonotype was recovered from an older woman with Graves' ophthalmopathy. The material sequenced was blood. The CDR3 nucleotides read TGTGCCATCAGGGGCGCATACGAGCAGCACTTC. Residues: CAIRGAYEQHF.